One T cell receptor beta chain is described in this entry. Its matching antigen is unknown. The CDR3 has 9 residues. The data derive from a study of beta chain features in type 1 diabetes. For the study at large: Sorted cells from all samples, numbering some 99,000,000, were examined.

Points from the study as a whole: Across patients, naive, central memory and Treg TCRB repertoires exhibited apparently greater similarity than was observed across healthy donors.

Only one heparinised blood draw was taken per donor, and its volume averaged about 120 mL. The authors reverse transcribed all of the isolated RNA, so sequencing captured expressed TCRB transcripts. Measured with immunoSEQ multiplex PCR; TCRdb has only the in-frame clones, and not every one. The sample shows hundreds of thousands of clones, about 10% of them seen only once. The sample taken for sequencing was naive CD4+ T cells from blood. The source of this sequence is a woman aged 18-29 years in good health. The chain is built from TRBV23-1 and TRBJ1-2; D is uncertain. TRBV23-1 is noted as an ORF with a role that remains uncertain. The CDR3 DNA reads TGCGCGCACCTGGGTGGCTACACCTTC. It specifies CAHLGGYTF.